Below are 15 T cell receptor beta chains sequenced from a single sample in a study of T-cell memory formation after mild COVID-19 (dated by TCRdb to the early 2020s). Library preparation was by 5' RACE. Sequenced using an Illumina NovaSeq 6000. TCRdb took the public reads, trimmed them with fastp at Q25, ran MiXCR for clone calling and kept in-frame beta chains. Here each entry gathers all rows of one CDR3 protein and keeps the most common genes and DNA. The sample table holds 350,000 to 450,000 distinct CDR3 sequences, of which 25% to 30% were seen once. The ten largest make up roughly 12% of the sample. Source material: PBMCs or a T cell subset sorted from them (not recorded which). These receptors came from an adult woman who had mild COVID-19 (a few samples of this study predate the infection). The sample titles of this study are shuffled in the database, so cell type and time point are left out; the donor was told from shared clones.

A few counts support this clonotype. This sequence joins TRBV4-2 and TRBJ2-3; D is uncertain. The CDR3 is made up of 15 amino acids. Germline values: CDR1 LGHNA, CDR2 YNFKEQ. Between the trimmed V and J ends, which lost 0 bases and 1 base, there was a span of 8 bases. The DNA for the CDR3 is TGTGCCAGCAGCCAAGATTCGGCTGGCACAGATACGCAGTATTTT. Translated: CASSQDSAGTDTQYF.

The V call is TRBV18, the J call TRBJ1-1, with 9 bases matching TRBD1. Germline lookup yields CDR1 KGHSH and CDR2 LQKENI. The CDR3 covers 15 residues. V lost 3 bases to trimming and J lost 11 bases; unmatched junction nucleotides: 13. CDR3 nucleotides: TGTGCCAGCTCACCGGGGGGACAGGGACTTCCTGGGGCTTTCTTT. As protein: CASSPGGQGLPGAFF. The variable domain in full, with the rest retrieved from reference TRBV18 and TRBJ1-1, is NAGVMQNPRHLVRRRGQEARLRCSPMKGHSHVYWYRQLPEEGLKFMVYLQKENIIDESGMPKERFSAEFPKEGPSILRIQQVVRGDSAAYFCASSPGGQGLPGAFFGQGTRLTVV.

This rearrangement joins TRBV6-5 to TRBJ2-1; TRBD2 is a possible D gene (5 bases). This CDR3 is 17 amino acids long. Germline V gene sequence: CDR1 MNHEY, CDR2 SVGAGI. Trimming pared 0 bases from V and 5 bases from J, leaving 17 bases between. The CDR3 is CASSYSSSGFLNNEQFF. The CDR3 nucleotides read TGTGCCAGCAGTTACTCGTCATCGGGATTTCTCAACAATGAGCAGTTCTTC.

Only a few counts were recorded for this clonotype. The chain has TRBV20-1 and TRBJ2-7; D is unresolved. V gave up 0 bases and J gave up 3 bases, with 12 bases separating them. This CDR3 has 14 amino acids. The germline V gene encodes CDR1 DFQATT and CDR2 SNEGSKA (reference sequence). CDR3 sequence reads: CSARDDLSGYEQYF. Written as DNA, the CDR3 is TGCAGTGCTAGAGATGACCTGTCTGGCTACGAGCAGTACTTC.

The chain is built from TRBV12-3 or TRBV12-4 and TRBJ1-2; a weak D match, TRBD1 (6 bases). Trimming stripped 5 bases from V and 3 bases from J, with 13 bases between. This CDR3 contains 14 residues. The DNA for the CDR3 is TGTGCCAGCAGTCCGTCGACAGGATACTATGGCTACACCTTC. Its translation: CASSPSTGYYGYTF.

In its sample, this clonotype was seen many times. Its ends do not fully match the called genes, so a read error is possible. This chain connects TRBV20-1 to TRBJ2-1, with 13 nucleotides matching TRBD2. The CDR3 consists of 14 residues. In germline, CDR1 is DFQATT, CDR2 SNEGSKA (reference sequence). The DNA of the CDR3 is TGCAGGGGGATGGGGACTAGCGGGGTACCATTAGGAGTCTTC. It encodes CRGMGTSGVPLGVF.

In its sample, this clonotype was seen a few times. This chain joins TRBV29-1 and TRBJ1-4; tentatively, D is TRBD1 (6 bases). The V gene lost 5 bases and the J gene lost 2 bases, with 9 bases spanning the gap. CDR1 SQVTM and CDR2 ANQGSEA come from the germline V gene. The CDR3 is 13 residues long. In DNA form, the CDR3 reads TGCAGCGTTTCAGGGGTGACTAATGAAAAACTGTTTTTT. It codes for CSVSGVTNEKLFF.

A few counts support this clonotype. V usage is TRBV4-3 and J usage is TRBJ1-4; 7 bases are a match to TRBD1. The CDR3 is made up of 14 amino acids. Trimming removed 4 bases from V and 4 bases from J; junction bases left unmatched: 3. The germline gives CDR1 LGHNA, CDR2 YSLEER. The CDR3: CASSPDRRNEKLFF. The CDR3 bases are TGCGCCAGCAGCCCGGACAGGCGTAATGAAAAACTGTTTTTT.

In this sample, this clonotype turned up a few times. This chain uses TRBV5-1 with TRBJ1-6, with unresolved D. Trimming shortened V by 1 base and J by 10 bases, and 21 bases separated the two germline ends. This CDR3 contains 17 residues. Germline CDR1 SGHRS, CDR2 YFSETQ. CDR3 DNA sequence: TGCGCCAGCAGCTTGCCAGTGGTGGGAAAAGGAGGATCACCCCTCCACTTT. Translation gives CASSLPVVGKGGSPLHF.

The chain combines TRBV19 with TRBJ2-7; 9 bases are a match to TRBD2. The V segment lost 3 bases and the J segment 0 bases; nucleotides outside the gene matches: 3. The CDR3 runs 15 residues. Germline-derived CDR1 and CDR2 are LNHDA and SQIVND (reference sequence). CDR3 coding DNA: TGTGCCAGTAGTATGAAGCGGGAGGTCTCCTACGAGCAGTACTTC. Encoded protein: CASSMKREVSYEQYF.

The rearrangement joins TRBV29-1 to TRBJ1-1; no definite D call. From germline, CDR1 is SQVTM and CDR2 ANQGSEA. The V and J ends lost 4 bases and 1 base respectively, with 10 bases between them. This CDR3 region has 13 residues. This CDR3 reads CSVGQRTNTEAFF. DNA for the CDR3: TGCAGCGTTGGTCAGCGAACGAACACTGAAGCTTTCTTT.

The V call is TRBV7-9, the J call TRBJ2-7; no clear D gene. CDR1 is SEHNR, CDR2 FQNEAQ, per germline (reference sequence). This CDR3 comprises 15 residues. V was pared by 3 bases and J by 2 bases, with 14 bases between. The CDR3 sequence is CASSFHQDATYEQYF. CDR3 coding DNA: TGTGCCAGCAGCTTTCACCAAGATGCAACCTACGAGCAGTACTTC.

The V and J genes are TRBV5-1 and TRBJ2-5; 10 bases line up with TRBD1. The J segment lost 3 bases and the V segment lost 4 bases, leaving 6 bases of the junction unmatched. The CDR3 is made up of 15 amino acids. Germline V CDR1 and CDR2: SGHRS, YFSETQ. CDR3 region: CASSPRQGAEETQYF. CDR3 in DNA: TGCGCCAGCAGCCCCAGACAGGGGGCTGAAGAGACCCAGTACTTC.

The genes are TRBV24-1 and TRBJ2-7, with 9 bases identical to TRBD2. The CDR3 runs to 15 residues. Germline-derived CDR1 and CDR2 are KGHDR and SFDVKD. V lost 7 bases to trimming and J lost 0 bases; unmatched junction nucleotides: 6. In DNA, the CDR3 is TGTGCCACCAGCACTAGCGGGCGTTTCTCCTACGAGCAGTACTTC. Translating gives CATSTSGRFSYEQYF.

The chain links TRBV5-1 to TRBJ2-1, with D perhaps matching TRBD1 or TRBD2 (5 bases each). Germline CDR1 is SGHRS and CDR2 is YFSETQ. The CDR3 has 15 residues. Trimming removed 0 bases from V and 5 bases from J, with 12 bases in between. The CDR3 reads CASSLAARGHNEQFF. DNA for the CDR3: TGCGCCAGCAGCTTGGCCGCGAGGGGCCACAATGAGCAGTTCTTC.